This T cell receptor beta chain was sequenced during a study of molecular identifiers for immune sequencing clone quantification. Study findings and constraints: Single-cell amounts of spiked Jurkat TCR RNA were reportedly detectable among roughly 950,000 naive cells.

Germline values: CDR1 ENHRY, CDR2 SYGVKD. This CDR3 region has 13 residues. V was clipped by 11 bases and J by 5 bases, with 18 bases between them. Concerning this clonotype itself: Its antigen remains unidentified.

TCRdb reprocessed the PCR reads with MiXCR, giving one entry per CDR3 protein. The repertoire consists of hundreds of thousands of distinct CDR3 sequences, with about a fifth occurring once and the leading ten covering roughly 0.8%. The chain combines TRBV10-3 with TRBJ2-5; a possible D gene is TRBD2 (6 bases). Sequences were obtained from naive CD8+ T cells from blood, with Jurkat cell RNA spiked in. Subset in this sample: FACS-sorted CD8+CD4-CCR7+CD45RA+ naive T cells. The receptor was isolated from a human donor in good health. Some libraries in this study had Jurkat cell RNA spiked in. CDR3 nucleotides: TGTGCCGTCAAAACGGGACTGCAGGAGACCCAGTACTTC. Residues: CAVKTGLQETQYF.